This TCR beta chain was recorded in a study of identical twins. The study, taken as a whole, reports: Twins shared beta out-of-frame sequences in excess, but this excess was weaker. There were fewer insertions in abundant cord blood beta clonotypes, but memory repertoires showed no such pattern.

This clonotype showed up just a few times. Its antigen remains unidentified. One entry per CDR3 protein, called by TCRdb with MiXCR from the 5' RACE reads. The sample records 400,000 or so distinct CDR3 sequences, roughly 9% being singletons. With 2 bases removed from V and 1 base from J, the gap between germline ends came to 11 bases. CDR1 is ENHRY and CDR2 is SYGVKD in the germline V gene. This CDR3 has 15 amino acids. Sequences were obtained from naive T cells sorted from blood. The sequence was obtained from a woman aged 45-65 years in good health. The J gene is TRBJ1-1, the V gene TRBV10-3; TRBD1 might be the D (5 bases). The CDR3 coding sequence is TGTGCCATCAGTGAGCAGGGCTTCAAGAACACTGAAGCTTTCTTT. Protein: CAISEQGFKNTEAFF.